This TCR beta chain was captured in a study of blood T cells in healthy people across ages. This CDR3 has 14 amino acids. V was trimmed by 1 base and J by 4 bases, leaving 8 bases between them. Per germline, CDR1 SGHAT and CDR2 FQNNGV. Broader study findings: When one million T cells were used, diversity estimates were thought to be underestimates. Comparison with aged donors showed that long-lived donors had more naive CD4+ cells and higher diversity.

The authors drew about 10 milliliters of peripheral blood from each donor. The authors extracted at least 5 micrograms of total RNA per sample. Primed by a sample-barcoded 5' primer and a J-beta primer mix, a second PCR proceeded for 7 to 11 cycles. MiXCR, applied by TCRdb to the 5' RACE reads, yields one record per CDR3 protein. The table has 800,000 or so distinct CDR3 sequences, 20% to 25% seen once. This clonotype was found many times. Its target is unknown. This sample also belongs to another study, concerning T cells of mothers and their children.

Sequencing was done on a sample of blood. The chain joins TRBV11-2 to TRBJ1-3; D is uncertain. This receptor was identified in a boy between 5 and 17 years old in good health. The CDR3 loop reads CASSLGYSGNTIYF. CDR3 nucleotides: TGTGCCAGCAGCTTAGGGTACTCCGGAAACACCATATATTTT.